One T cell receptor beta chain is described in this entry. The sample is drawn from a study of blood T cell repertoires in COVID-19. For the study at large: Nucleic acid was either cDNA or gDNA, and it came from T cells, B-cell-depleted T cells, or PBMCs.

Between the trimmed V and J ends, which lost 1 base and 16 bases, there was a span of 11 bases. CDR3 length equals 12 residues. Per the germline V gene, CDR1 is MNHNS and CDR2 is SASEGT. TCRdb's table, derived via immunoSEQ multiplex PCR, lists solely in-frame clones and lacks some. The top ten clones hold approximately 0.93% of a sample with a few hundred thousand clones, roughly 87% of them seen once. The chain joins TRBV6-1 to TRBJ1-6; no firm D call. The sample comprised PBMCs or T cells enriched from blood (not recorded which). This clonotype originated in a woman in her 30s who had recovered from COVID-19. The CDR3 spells CASSEVVSRLHF. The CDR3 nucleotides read TGTGCCAGCAGTGAAGTGGTTAGCAGACTCCACTTT.